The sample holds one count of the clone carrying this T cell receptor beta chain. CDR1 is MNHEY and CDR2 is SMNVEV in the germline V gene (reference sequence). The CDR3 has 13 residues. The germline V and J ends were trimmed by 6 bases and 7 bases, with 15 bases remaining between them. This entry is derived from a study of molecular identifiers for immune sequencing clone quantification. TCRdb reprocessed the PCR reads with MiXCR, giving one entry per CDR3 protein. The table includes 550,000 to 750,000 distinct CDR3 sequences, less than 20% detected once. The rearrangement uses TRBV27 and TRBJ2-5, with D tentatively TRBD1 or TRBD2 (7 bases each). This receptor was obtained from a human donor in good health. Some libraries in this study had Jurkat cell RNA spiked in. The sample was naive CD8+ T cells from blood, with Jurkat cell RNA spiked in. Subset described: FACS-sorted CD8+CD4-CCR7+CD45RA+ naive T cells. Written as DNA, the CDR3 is TGTGCCAGCAGATACCAGGGGGGGGGGACCCAGTACTTC. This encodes CASRYQGGGTQYF.